This is a list of T cell receptor beta chains from one sample in a study of cytomegalovirus exposure and HLA in healthy donors. Sequenced by immunoSEQ multiplex PCR; TCRdb stores in-frame clones only, minus some. The repertoire holds over 60,000 clones, about 75% seen once, with 3% to 4% in the top ten. The specimen sequenced was PBMCs. The receptors were gathered from a man between 18 and 35 years old in good health and CMV-seronegative. Both conserved end residues are part of each CDR3. Each record gives: V gene, D gene, J gene, clone size, CDR3 DNA, CDR3 protein. D genes are given only for firm matches. Clone size is not always given. Where it is, it says once, few, many or a class for expanded clones.

>TRBV6-6|TRBD2|TRBJ2-1|-
TGTGCCAGCAGTTACTCTAGCGGGGGGGCCCACAATGAGCAGTTCTTC
CASSYSSGGAHNEQFF
>TRBV9|-|TRBJ2-1|-
TGTGCCAGCAGCGTAGTCCAGCGAGGGGAGCAGTTCTTC
CASSVVQRGEQFF
>TRBV7-3|-|TRBJ2-1|once
TGTGCCAGCAGCTTAACGGGGGACACTACGAGGGGGCAGTTCTTC
CASSLTGDTTRGQFF
>TRBV30|-|TRBJ1-6|once
TGTGCCTGGAGTGTACGATCTAGACTTACGAGCTCCTATAATTCACCCCTCCACTTT
CAWSVRSRLTSSYNSPLHF
>TRBV19|TRBD2|TRBJ2-5|-
TGTGCCAGTAGTATGGACGGTAGCGGGGGGATCGAGACCCAGTACTTC
CASSMDGSGGIETQYF
>TRBV6-4|-|TRBJ2-3|medium-sized
TGTGCCAGCAGTGAGGCCGCGGGATCCACAGATACGCAGTATTTT
CASSEAAGSTDTQYF
>TRBV30|-|TRBJ2-6|-
TGTGCCTGGAGTCCGGGTTTAGGGGTCTCTGGGGCCAACGTCCTGACTTTC
CAWSPGLGVSGANVLTF
>TRBV28|-|TRBJ2-1|once
TGTGCCAGCAGTTTAAATTACAGGTCATCCTACAATGAGCAGTTCTTC
CASSLNYRSSYNEQFF
>TRBV7-2|-|TRBJ2-5|-
TGTGCCAGCAGCCAGGGGTGGGGTCGCCAAGAGACCCAGTACTTC
CASSQGWGRQETQYF
>TRBV4-1|TRBD2|TRBJ2-5|once
TGCGCCAGCAGCCCTTTAGCGGGGGGAGGGTCAGAGACCCAGTACTTC
CASSPLAGGGSETQYF
>TRBV6-1|-|TRBJ1-2|-
TGTGCCAGCAGCCCCAGCGGGGGCGGTTATGGCTACACCTTC
CASSPSGGGYGYTF
>TRBV30|TRBD1|TRBJ1-1|-
TGTGCCTGGAGTGGAGGGACAGGGAACACTGAAGCTTTCTTT
CAWSGGTGNTEAFF
>TRBV30|-|TRBJ2-2|-
TGTGCCTCGAGGACAGATATACCTACTGGTAACACCGGGGAGCTGTTTTTT
CASRTDIPTGNTGELFF
>TRBV28|-|TRBJ1-2|-
TGTGCTCACGGCAGGGGAGGGGCGGATAGGGGCTACACCTTC
CAHGRGGADRGYTF
>TRBV14|-|TRBJ2-2|-
TGTGCCAGCAGTTCCAGAATCACCGGGGAGCTGTTTTTT
CASSSRITGELFF
>TRBV6-5|-|TRBJ1-3|-
TGTGCCAGCAGTTACCGTAGGGGTACTGGAAACACCATATATTTT
CASSYRRGTGNTIYF
>TRBV29-1|-|TRBJ1-3|-
TGCAGCGCCCCCCGGGGTTCTGGAAACACCATATATTTT
CSAPRGSGNTIYF
>TRBV5-1|-|TRBJ2-3|-
TGCGCCAGCAGAGTTGAGGGGGGCACAGATACGCAGTATTTT
CASRVEGGTDTQYF
>TRBV4-3|TRBD2|TRBJ2-1|medium-sized
TGCGCCAGCAGCCAAGACCTGGGACTAGCGGGGGGCAATGAGCAGTTCTTC
CASSQDLGLAGGNEQFF
>TRBV9|TRBD1|TRBJ2-2|-
TGTGCCAGCAGCGTCCACAGGGGCTTGAACACCGGGGAGCTGTTTTTT
CASSVHRGLNTGELFF
>TRBV6-4|TRBD2|TRBJ2-1|-
TGTGCCAGCAGTGAGAACGGGGGGTGGGGCTACAATGAGCAGTTCTTC
CASSENGGWGYNEQFF
>TRBV6-1|-|TRBJ1-1|-
TGTGCCAGCAGTGAAGGAATACCGGGTCAAACTGAAGCTTTCTTT
CASSEGIPGQTEAFF